The 25 T cell receptor beta chains below were found in one sample sequenced in a study of blood T cell repertoires in COVID-19. Generated by immunoSEQ multiplex PCR, the TCRdb table keeps only in-frame clones and is missing some. Of 150,000 to 200,000 clones listed, less than 90% are singletons. The sample taken for sequencing was peripheral blood. The receptor source for this set is an older woman with COVID-19, enrolled during active disease.

The CDR3 loop reads CATSRMGTGETQYF. The CDR3 region has the DNA TGTGCCACCAGCAGGATGGGCACAGGGGAGACCCAGTACTTC. This rearrangement joins TRBV15 to TRBJ2-5; tentative D call: TRBD1 (6 bases). CDR3 size: 14 residues. Germline V CDR1 and CDR2: LNHNV, YYDKDF (reference sequence). Deletions cut 3 bases from V and 5 bases from J, with 13 bases between.

The chain uses TRBV7-8 and TRBJ2-1; 14 nucleotides match TRBD2. V lost 1 base to trimming and J lost 1 base; unmatched junction nucleotides: 3. Germline V gene sequence: CDR1 SGHVS, CDR2 FQNEAQ. This CDR3 comprises 18 residues. CDR3 coding DNA: TGTGCCAGCAGCTTAGTGGGACTAGCGGGAGTTTCCTACAATGAGCAGTTCTTC. It encodes CASSLVGLAGVSYNEQFF. The full variable domain, with the rest looked up from reference TRBV7-8 and TRBJ2-1, is GAGVSQSPRYKVAKRGQDVALRCDPISGHVSLFWYQQALGQGPEFLTYFQNEAQLDKSGLPSDRFFAERPEGSVSTLKIQRTQQEDSAVYLCASSLVGLAGVSYNEQFFGPGTRLTVL.

This clone was seen more than once but under ten times. V and J are TRBV18 and TRBJ1-4, with D perhaps TRBD1 (6 bases). CDR3 length equals 14 residues. Trimming removed 3 bases from V and 4 bases from J, with 9 bases in between. Per the germline V gene, CDR1 is KGHSH and CDR2 is LQKENI. The CDR3 region is CASSPGTNNEKLFF. Here the CDR3 DNA reads TGTGCCAGCTCACCTGGGACAAATAATGAAAAACTGTTTTTT. Variable domain in full (rest from reference TRBV18 and TRBJ1-4): NAGVMQNPRHLVRRRGQEARLRCSPMKGHSHVYWYRQLPEEGLKFMVYLQKENIIDESGMPKERFSAEFPKEGPSILRIQQVVRGDSAAYFCASSPGTNNEKLFFGSGTQLSVL.

The chain is built from TRBV28 and TRBJ1-3; TRBD1 agrees at 9 bases. Per germline, CDR1 MDHEN and CDR2 SYDVKM. The CDR3 has 15 residues. V lost 6 bases, J lost 0 bases, and 3 bases stayed unmatched. CDR3 in DNA: TGTGCCAGCAGCGGGGACAGGGCCTCTGGAAACACCATATATTTT. The encoded protein is CASSGDRASGNTIYF.

The CDR3 bases are TGTGCCAGCAGTGTCCGGGACAGGGGCCAGGCCATTCAGTACTTC. It encodes CASSVRDRGQAIQYF. This chain uses TRBV6-6 with TRBJ2-4; 10 positions match TRBD1. CDR1 MNHNY and CDR2 SVGAGI come from the germline V gene (reference sequence). Trimming cost V 5 bases and J 9 bases; bases outside gene matches: 10. CDR3 length equals 15 residues.

This clone was picked up a small number of times. The rearrangement joins TRBV7-2 to TRBJ2-7; D is undetermined. Per the germline V gene, CDR1 is SGHTA and CDR2 is FQGNSA. The CDR3 has 12 amino acids. Trimming took off 5 bases at V and 3 bases at J, with 8 bases between the two ends. The CDR3 nucleotides read TGTGCCAGCAGCCGAGCTAACTACGAGCAGTACTTC. Translation: CASSRANYEQYF.

This rearrangement joins TRBV7-2 to TRBJ2-7, with 7 bases identical to TRBD2. The CDR3 has 15 amino acids. V dropped 5 bases and J dropped 2; count of bases not matched to a gene: 9. Germline-derived CDR1 and CDR2 are SGHTA and FQGNSA. This CDR3 is CASSQGLMSAYEQYF. CDR3 nucleotide sequence: TGTGCCAGCAGCCAGGGACTAATGTCGGCCTACGAGCAGTACTTC.

The V call is TRBV18, the J call TRBJ2-7; 7 bases fit TRBD1. The CDR3 sequence is 13 residues long. Germline values: CDR1 KGHSH, CDR2 LQKENI. With V trimmed by 2 bases and J by 2 bases, 0 bases remained unmatched. The CDR3 DNA reads TGTGCCAGCTCACCAGGGACAGCCTACGAGCAGTACTTC. Encoded protein: CASSPGTAYEQYF. Using reference TRBV18 and TRBJ2-7 for the parts outside the CDR3, the full variable domain is NAGVMQNPRHLVRRRGQEARLRCSPMKGHSHVYWYRQLPEEGLKFMVYLQKENIIDESGMPKERFSAEFPKEGPSILRIQQVVRGDSAAYFCASSPGTAYEQYFGPGTRLTVT.

This chain joins TRBV5-1 and TRBJ1-1; no reliable D call. CDR1 is SGHRS and CDR2 is YFSETQ in the germline V gene. V lost 2 bases, J lost 3 bases, and 11 bases lay in between. The CDR3 has 14 residues. CDR3 DNA: TGCGCCAGCAGCTTATACTTCGGGGACACTGAAGCTTTCTTT. This encodes CASSLYFGDTEAFF.

V and J are TRBV4-3 and TRBJ1-1, with D unresolved. The germline CDR1 and CDR2 sequences are LGHNA and YSLEER. V lost 2 bases and J lost 2, with 9 bases in between. This CDR3 contains 14 residues. CDR3 in DNA: TGCGCCAGCAGCCAAATCAGCGGTAACACTGAAGCTTTCTTT. This gives the protein CASSQISGNTEAFF.

The chain joins TRBV6-1 to TRBJ1-2; 8 nucleotides line up with TRBD1. Germline V lookup: CDR1 MNHNS, CDR2 SASEGT. V shed 4 bases and J 1 base; nucleotides not matched to a gene: 8. This CDR3 has 16 amino acids. The CDR3 spells CASSVDRGTVNYGYTF. CDR3 nucleotide sequence: TGTGCCAGCAGTGTCGACAGGGGAACAGTTAACTATGGCTACACCTTC.

This chain connects TRBV11-2 to TRBJ2-7; 13 bases agree with TRBD2. Germline CDR1 and CDR2: SGHAT and FQNNGV. The CDR3 loop spans 15 amino acids. Trimming cost V 5 bases and J 7 bases; bases outside gene matches: 8. The DNA of the CDR3 is TGTGCCAGCAGCCGGGGGACTAGCGGGATGGGGGAGCAGTACTTC. Its protein product is CASSRGTSGMGEQYF.

This clone has just a few counts. The chain recombines TRBV11-3 with TRBJ2-7; D might be TRBD2 (6 bases). V lost 5 bases and J 3 bases, leaving 17 bases between the germline ends. Germline CDR1 SGHNT, CDR2 YENEEA. The CDR3 is made up of 15 amino acids. This CDR3 reads CASSHYGTPSYEQYF. The CDR3 DNA follows: TGTGCCAGCAGCCACTACGGGACTCCGAGCTACGAGCAGTACTTC.

V and J are TRBV30 and TRBJ1-1; D is unclear. This CDR3 comprises 12 residues. V was trimmed by 2 bases and J by 7 bases, leaving 11 bases between them. Germline V CDR1 and CDR2: GTSNPN, SVGIG (reference sequence). The CDR3 spells CAWSPTYYEAFF. The CDR3 DNA reads as TGTGCCTGGAGTCCCACCTATTATGAAGCTTTCTTT.

The chain uses TRBV20-1 and TRBJ2-5; 10 bases align to TRBD2. The CDR3 consists of 14 residues. With V trimmed by 3 bases and J by 2 bases, 3 bases remained unmatched. CDR1 is DFQATT and CDR2 is SNEGSKA in the germline V gene (reference sequence). The CDR3 nucleotides read TGCAGTGCTAGTCGGACTAGCGGACAAGAGACCCAGTACTTC. Encoded protein: CSASRTSGQETQYF.

This clone appeared a single time. The chain links TRBV15 to TRBJ1-5; no reliable D call. V was pared by 0 bases and J by 10 bases, with 19 bases between. CDR1 LNHNV and CDR2 YYDKDF come from the germline V gene (reference sequence). The CDR3 contains 16 residues. In nucleotides, the CDR3 is TGTGCCACCAGCAGAGATCAAGGCGGAGTCGGTGGTCCCCAGCATTTT. Its protein is CATSRDQGGVGGPQHF.

This CDR3 is CASSVGSGNNEQYF. CDR3 coding DNA: TGTGCCAGCAGCGTAGGAAGCGGGAACAACGAGCAGTACTTC. The genes are TRBV9 and TRBJ2-7; TRBD2 matches 7 bases. The germline CDR1 and CDR2 sequences are SGDLS and YYNGEE. Trimming at V came to 0 bases and at J to 5 bases, leaving 5 bases not matched to a gene. This CDR3 has 14 amino acids.

The chain has TRBV19 and TRBJ2-1; 9 bases match TRBD1. The junction had 6 bases not matched to a gene; V was cut back by 10 bases and J by 2 bases. Germline-derived CDR1 and CDR2 are LNHDA and SQIVND (reference sequence). The CDR3 loop spans 14 amino acids. The CDR3 region is CATTRDRAYNEQFF. Here the CDR3 DNA reads TGTGCCACAACCCGGGACAGGGCCTACAATGAGCAGTTCTTC.

This rearrangement joins TRBV10-3 to TRBJ1-4; D is possibly TRBD1 (6 bases). The V and J ends lost 3 bases and 4 bases respectively, with 12 bases between them. Germline V CDR1 and CDR2: ENHRY, SYGVKD. The CDR3 has 15 amino acids. The CDR3 nucleotides read TGTGCCATCAGTGACCACGGACAGTATAATGAAAAACTGTTTTTT. This codes for CAISDHGQYNEKLFF.

Concerning this clone itself: At the DNA level, this CDR3 is encoded by other sequences in the same sample as well. CDR3 sequence (DNA): TGTGCCACCAGTGATTTGCGCTTCGGGGGTACAGATACGCAGTATTTT. It translates to CATSDLRFGGTDTQYF. The J gene is TRBJ2-3, the V gene TRBV24-1; D perhaps matches TRBD2 (6 bases). The CDR3 is made up of 16 amino acids. The germline V gene encodes CDR1 KGHDR and CDR2 SFDVKD. Between the trimmed V and J ends, which lost 0 bases and 3 bases, there was a span of 12 bases.

This chain connects TRBV9 to TRBJ1-2; 8 positions agree with TRBD1. Germline-derived CDR1 and CDR2 are SGDLS and YYNGEE. V shed 4 bases, J shed 7 bases, and the junction held 6 bases outside the gene matches. CDR3 length equals 13 residues. The CDR3 is CASSSRTGSGYTF. The CDR3, as DNA: TGTGCCAGCAGCTCCCGGACAGGGAGTGGCTACACCTTC.

J is TRBJ1-2 and V is TRBV11-2, with 9 bases aligning to TRBD1. Trimming took 2 bases from V and 5 from J; bases not matched to a gene: 6. The CDR3 has 15 amino acids. Germline-derived CDR1 and CDR2 are SGHAT and FQNNGV. The CDR3 bases are TGTGCCAGCAGCTTACAGGGGGACAGGGCATATGGCTACACCTTC. This translates into CASSLQGDRAYGYTF.

This clone was observed a few times. The genes are TRBV24-1 and TRBJ1-5, with TRBD1 as a possible D gene (5 bases). CDR1 KGHDR and CDR2 SFDVKD come from the germline V gene. V lost 3 bases to trimming and J lost 3 bases, with 14 bases between them. The CDR3 has 16 residues. This CDR3 reads CATSDPSGGDNQPQHF. The DNA for the CDR3 is TGTGCCACCAGTGATCCTTCGGGAGGGGACAATCAGCCCCAGCATTTT.

This chain links TRBV3-1 (or the pseudogene TRBV3-2) with TRBJ2-1, with 9 bases fitting TRBD2. The ends lost 3 bases at V and 6 bases at J; junction bases unmatched: 6. Germline CDR1 LGHDT, CDR2 YNNKEL (reference sequence). The CDR3 extends over 15 amino acids. In DNA, the CDR3 is TGTGCCAGCAGCCATGTAGCGGGAGCTACCAATGAGCAGTTCTTC. Translated: CASSHVAGATNEQFF.

This chain uses TRBV6-5 with TRBJ2-2, with 10 nucleotides matching TRBD2. After removal of 6 bases from V and 4 bases from J, the junction contained 5 bases not matched to a gene. This CDR3 contains 15 residues. Germline assignment: CDR1 MNHEY and CDR2 SVGAGI. The CDR3 DNA is TGTGCCAGCAGACAGCTAGCGGGGGTCACCGGGGAGCTGTTTTTT. It encodes CASRQLAGVTGELFF.